One and the same sample provided the 4 T cell receptor beta chains below, sequenced in a study of shared clonotypes between healthy human individuals. Assay used: immunoSEQ multiplex PCR; TCRdb lists only in-frame clones, some missing. The sample shows about 2 million clones, 90% to 95% of them seen only once. The sample consisted of naive CD4+ T cells sorted from blood. The subset is: CD45RA+ positively selected. The receptors derive from a man aged 18 to 29 in good health.

This chain connects TRBV5-1 to TRBJ2-5; 11 bases match TRBD2. In germline, CDR1 is SGHRS, CDR2 YFSETQ. The CDR3 loop spans 15 amino acids. The ends lost 5 bases at V and 2 bases at J; junction bases unmatched: 5. CDR3 loop: CASRLTSGTQETQYF. In DNA, the CDR3 is TGCGCCAGCAGATTGACTAGCGGGACGCAAGAGACCCAGTACTTC.

Notes on this clone: The same CDR3 is also encoded by other DNA sequences in this sample. CDR3 loop: CASSEATISNQPQHF. The CDR3 DNA is TGTGCCAGCAGTGAGGCGACGATTAGCAATCAGCCCCAGCATTTT. The chain joins TRBV6-1 to TRBJ1-5, with no clear D. Germline V lookup: CDR1 MNHNS, CDR2 SASEGT. V was clipped by 3 bases and J by 0 bases, with 9 bases between them. The CDR3 runs to 15 residues.

This clone was recorded only once. The V gene is TRBV2, the J gene TRBJ1-2, with 8 bases lining up with TRBD1. The CDR3 is 17 residues long. Trimming took 4 bases from V and 2 from J; bases not matched to a gene: 12. Per germline, CDR1 SNHLY and CDR2 FYNNEI. CDR3 residues: CASSGRGLLTGNYGYTF. The CDR3 DNA sequence: TGTGCCAGCAGTGGCAGGGGGCTCCTAACCGGGAACTATGGCTACACCTTC.

This sequence joins TRBV9 and TRBJ2-4; D call uncertain. CDR1 is SGDLS and CDR2 is YYNGEE in the germline V gene. This CDR3 comprises 14 residues. Trimming cost V 4 bases and J 7 bases, with 15 bases left between them. The CDR3, as DNA: TGTGCCAGCAGCCCTACGGGTCCTTGGAACATTCAGTACTTC. The encoded protein is CASSPTGPWNIQYF.